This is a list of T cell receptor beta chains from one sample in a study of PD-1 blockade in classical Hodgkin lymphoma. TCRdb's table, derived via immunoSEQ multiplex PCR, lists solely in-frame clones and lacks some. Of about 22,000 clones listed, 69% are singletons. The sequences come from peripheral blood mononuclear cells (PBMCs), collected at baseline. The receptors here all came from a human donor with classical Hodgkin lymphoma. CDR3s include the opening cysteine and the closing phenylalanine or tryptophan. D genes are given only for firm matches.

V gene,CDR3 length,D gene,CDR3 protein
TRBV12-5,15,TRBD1,CASGLAGQGGPEAFF
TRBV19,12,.,CASGARGGEAFF
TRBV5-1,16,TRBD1,CASSFYGDSSYNEQFF
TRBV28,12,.,CASSLPTYEQYF
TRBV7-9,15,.,CASSVGQFSNQPQHF
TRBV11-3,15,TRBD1,CASSTRDREVNEQFF
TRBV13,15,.,CASSGGTLAPYEQYF
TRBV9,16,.,CASSGGTTRSTDTQYF
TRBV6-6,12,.,CASSGWGQPQHF
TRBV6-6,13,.,CASSYYVYNEQFF
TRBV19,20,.,CASSDIGAGRDWNSNQPQHF
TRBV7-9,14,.,CASTEDSNTDTQYF
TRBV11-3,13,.,CASSLDPNTEAFF
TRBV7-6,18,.,CASSLRIPTPPLNTEAFF
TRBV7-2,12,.,CASSLVGTQQYF
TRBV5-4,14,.,CASSLRPEGGEQFF
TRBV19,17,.,CASSIEGGNSGANVLTF
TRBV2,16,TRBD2,CASSDIALRGTDTQYF
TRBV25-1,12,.,CASRETGTEAFF
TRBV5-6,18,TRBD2,CASSLLSLAGGARREQFF
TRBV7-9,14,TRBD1,CASSQDRAGDGYTF
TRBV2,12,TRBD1,CATGQGAYEQFF
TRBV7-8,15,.,CASSSTGDPSYEQYF